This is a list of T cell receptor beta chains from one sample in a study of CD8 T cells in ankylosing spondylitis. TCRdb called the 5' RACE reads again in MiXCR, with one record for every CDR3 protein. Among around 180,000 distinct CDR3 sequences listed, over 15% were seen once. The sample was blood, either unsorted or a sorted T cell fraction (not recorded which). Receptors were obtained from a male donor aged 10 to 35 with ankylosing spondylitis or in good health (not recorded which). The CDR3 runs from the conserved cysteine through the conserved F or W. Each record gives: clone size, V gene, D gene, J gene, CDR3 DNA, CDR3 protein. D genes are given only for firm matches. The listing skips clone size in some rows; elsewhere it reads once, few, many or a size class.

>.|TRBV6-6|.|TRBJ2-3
TGTGCCAGCAGTTACTCGACTGGGGCAGATACGCAGTATTTT
CASSYSTGADTQYF
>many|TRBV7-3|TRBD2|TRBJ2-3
TGTGCCAGCAGTTATAGCGGGAGGGGAACAGATACGCAGTATTTT
CASSYSGRGTDTQYF
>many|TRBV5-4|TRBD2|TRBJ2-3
TGTGCCAGCAGCTCCAGCGGGAGTGACGCAGATACGCAGTATTTT
CASSSSGSDADTQYF
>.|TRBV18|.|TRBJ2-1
TGTGCCAGCTCACCCCAAGGGGGGGGCGAGCAGTTCTTC
CASSPQGGGEQFF
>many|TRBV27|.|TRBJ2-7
TGTGCCAGCAGTCGAGGGCCGTCATACGAGCAGTACTTC
CASSRGPSYEQYF
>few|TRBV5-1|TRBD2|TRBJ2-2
TGCGCCAGCAGCTTGGATCCTACCCGCAGGACTAGCGGGAGTGTATTCGCCGGGGAGCTGTTTTTT
CASSLDPTRRTSGSVFAGELFF
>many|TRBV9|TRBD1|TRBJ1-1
TGTGCCAGCAGCGCGACAGGGGGTGGCACTGAAGCTTTCTTT
CASSATGGGTEAFF
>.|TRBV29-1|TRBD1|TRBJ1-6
TGCAGCGTTGGAGAGGGGGCTGGTTCACCCCTCCACTTT
CSVGEGAGSPLHF
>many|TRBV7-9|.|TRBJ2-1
TGTGCCAGCACAAGTGTCGATGAGCAGTTCTTC
CASTSVDEQFF
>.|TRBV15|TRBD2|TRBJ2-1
TGTGCCACTAGCGGGGGATTGGTAGAGCAGTTCTTC
CATSGGLVEQFF
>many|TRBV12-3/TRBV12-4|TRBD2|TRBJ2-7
TGTGCCAGCAGCCATGCCGGACTAGCGCGGGAGCAGTACTTC
CASSHAGLAREQYF
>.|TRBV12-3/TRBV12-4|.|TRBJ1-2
TGTGCCAGCAAAGAGAGTATTCTTGGTGGCTACACCTTC
CASKESILGGYTF
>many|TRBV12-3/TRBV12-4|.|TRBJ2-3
TGTGCCAGCAGTTCGACGGATCAGATTAGGGATACGCAGTATTTT
CASSSTDQIRDTQYF
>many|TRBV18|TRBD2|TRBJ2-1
TGTGCCAGCTCACCAGCCGGGACTAGGTCGTCCAATGAGCAGTTCTTC
CASSPAGTRSSNEQFF
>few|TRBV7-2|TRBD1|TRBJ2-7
TGTGCCAGCAGCCCAGGGGGCGGGATATACGAGCAGTACTTC
CASSPGGGIYEQYF
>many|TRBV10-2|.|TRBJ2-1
TGCGCCAGATGGGGGCATGCGATCTACAATGAGCAGTTCTTC
CARWGHAIYNEQFF
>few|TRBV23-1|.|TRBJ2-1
TGCGCCAAACCTAAATCCAGGGGTCGGCAGTTCTTC
CAKPKSRGRQFF
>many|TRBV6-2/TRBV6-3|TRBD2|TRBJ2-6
TGTGCCAGCAGTACGGGGGGGACTGGGGCCAACGTCCTGACTTTC
CASSTGGTGANVLTF
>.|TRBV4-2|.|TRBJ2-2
TGTGCCAGCAGCCAAGGGGGGACGGACGGGGAGCTGTTTTTT
CASSQGGTDGELFF
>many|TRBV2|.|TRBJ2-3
TGTGCCAGCAGTGGGCCGGACAGCACAGATACGCAGTATTTT
CASSGPDSTDTQYF
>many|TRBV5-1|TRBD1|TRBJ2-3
TGCGCCAGCAGGCCCGGGACAGGGTATACAGATACGCAGTATTTT
CASRPGTGYTDTQYF
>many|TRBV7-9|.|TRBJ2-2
TGTGCCAGCAGCTTACTGGGGGAGCTGTTTTTT
CASSLLGELFF
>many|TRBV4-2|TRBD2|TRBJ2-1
TGTGCCAGCAGCCAAGGGACTAGCGGGAGGGCCGCAGGTTATGAGCAGTTCTTC
CASSQGTSGRAAGYEQFF
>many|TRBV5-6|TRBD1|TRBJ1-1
TGTGCCAGCAGCCCAGGGGGGGGGGCTATCAAGAACACTGAAGCTTTCTTT
CASSPGGGAIKNTEAFF
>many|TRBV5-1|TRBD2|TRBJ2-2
TGCGCCAGCAGCTCCGCTTCCCTAGCGGGAGGAGGTGGAACCGGGGAGCTGTTTTTT
CASSSASLAGGGGTGELFF
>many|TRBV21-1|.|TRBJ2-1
TGTGCCAGCAGCAAAGAGGGTAGCGTCGATGAGCAGTTCTTC
CASSKEGSVDEQFF
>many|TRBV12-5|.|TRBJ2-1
TGTGCTAGTTCTGGACTACTCTACAATGAGCAGTTCTTC
CASSGLLYNEQFF
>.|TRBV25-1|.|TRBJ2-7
TGTGCCAGGGAAGACTACGAGCAGTACTTC
CAREDYEQYF
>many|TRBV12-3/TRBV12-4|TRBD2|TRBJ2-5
TGTGCCAGCAGTTTGGCTAGCGGAATAGAGACCCAGTACTTC
CASSLASGIETQYF